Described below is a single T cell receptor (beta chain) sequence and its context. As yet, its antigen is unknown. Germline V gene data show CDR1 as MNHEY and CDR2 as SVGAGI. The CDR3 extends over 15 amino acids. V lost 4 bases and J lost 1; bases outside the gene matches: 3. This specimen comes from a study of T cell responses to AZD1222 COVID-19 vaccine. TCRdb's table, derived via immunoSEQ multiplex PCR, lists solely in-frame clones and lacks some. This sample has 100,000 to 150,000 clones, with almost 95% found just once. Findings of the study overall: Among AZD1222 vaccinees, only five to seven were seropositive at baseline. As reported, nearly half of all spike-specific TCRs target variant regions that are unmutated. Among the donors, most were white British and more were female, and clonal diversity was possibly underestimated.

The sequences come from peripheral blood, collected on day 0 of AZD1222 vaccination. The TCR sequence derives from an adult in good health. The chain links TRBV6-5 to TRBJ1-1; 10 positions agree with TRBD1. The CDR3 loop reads CASSSWTGGNTEAFF. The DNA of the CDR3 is TGTGCCAGCAGTTCCTGGACAGGGGGGAACACTGAAGCTTTCTTT.